A single sample is the source of the 22 T cell receptor beta chains below, sequenced in a study of identical twins. TCRdb reprocessed the 5' RACE reads via MiXCR and lists one record per CDR3 protein. The table has roughly 200,000 distinct CDR3 sequences, 6% to 9% seen once. These data also formed part of another study, on yellow fever vaccine responses in identical twins.

The sample was memory (CD45RO+) T cells sorted from blood. Receptor source: a woman under 30 in good health.

The CDR3 here is CASSFRVGGNPSYNEQFF. The CDR3 region has the DNA TGTGCCAGCAGTTTTAGGGTTGGCGGGAACCCCTCCTACAATGAGCAGTTCTTC. V and J are TRBV12-3 or TRBV12-4 and TRBJ2-1; a possible D gene is TRBD2 (6 bases). This CDR3 has 18 residues. V lost 3 bases and J lost 0, with 18 bases in between.

This clonotype came up a few times. This sequence joins TRBV6-2 or TRBV6-3 and TRBJ1-2; 7 nucleotides agree with TRBD1. Unmatched junction bases numbered 11, after V lost 6 bases and J lost 1 base. The V gene's germline CDR1 is MNHEY and CDR2 SVGEGT. CDR3 length equals 16 residues. CDR3 DNA: TGTGCCAGCAGAAGCGGACCGGGACAGATTAACTATGGCTACACCTTC. It translates to CASRSGPGQINYGYTF.

This clonotype occurred a few times. The V and J genes are TRBV9 and TRBJ2-6, with 9 bases that match TRBD1. This CDR3 contains 16 residues. The junction had 3 bases not matched to a gene; V was cut back by 1 base and J by 4 bases. The germline V gene has CDR1 SGDLS and CDR2 YYNGEE. The CDR3 DNA is TGTGCCAGCAGCGTAACAGGGGGCTCCGGGGCCAACGTCCTGACTTTC. Translated, it gives CASSVTGGSGANVLTF. Full variable domain (remainder filled in from reference TRBV9 and TRBJ2-6): DSGVTQTPKHLITATGQRVTLRCSPRSGDLSVYWYQQSLDQGLQFLIQYYNGEERAKGNILERFSAQQFPDLHSELNLSSLELGDSALYFCASSVTGGSGANVLTFGAGSRLTVL.

This clonotype was detected a few times. The V gene is TRBV6-9, the J gene TRBJ2-2; D remains unclear. V gave up 8 bases and J gave up 9 bases, with 13 bases separating them. CDR1 and CDR2 from the germline V gene are MNHGY and SVAAGI. This CDR3 is built from 12 residues. CDR3 residues: CASPAAYRELFF. CDR3 coding DNA: TGTGCCAGCCCCGCGGCTTACCGGGAGCTGTTTTTT.

This clonotype has only a few counts. The CDR3 DNA reads TGTGCCAGCAGTGGACGGGGGCAGAATGAGCAGTTCTTC. Translating it yields CASSGRGQNEQFF. The chain couples TRBV6-2 or TRBV6-3 to TRBJ2-1; perhaps D is TRBD1 or TRBD2 (6 bases each). There are 13 residues in the CDR3. Germline V gene data show CDR1 as MNHEY and CDR2 as SVGEGT. The germline V and J ends were trimmed by 5 bases and 7 bases, with 12 bases remaining between them.

This clonotype turned up a few times. This sequence joins TRBV7-3 and TRBJ2-3; D unresolved. This CDR3 contains 15 residues. Germline lookup yields CDR1 SGHTA and CDR2 FQGTGA. V was pared by 0 bases and J by 5 bases, with 12 bases between. CDR3 sequence (DNA): TGTGCCAGCAGCTTAACGACCACAAGGGTAGATACGCAGTATTTT. Encoded protein: CASSLTTTRVDTQYF. The variable domain in full, with the rest retrieved from reference TRBV7-3 and TRBJ2-3, is GAGVSQTPSNKVTEKGKYVELRCDPISGHTALYWYRQSLGQGPEFLIYFQGTGAADDSGLPNDRFFAVRPEGSVSTLKIQRTERGDSAVYLCASSLTTTRVDTQYFGPGTRLTVL.

This clonotype was seen more than once but under ten times. The rearrangement uses TRBV6-2 or TRBV6-3 and TRBJ2-7; 10 positions match TRBD2. The junction had 7 bases not matched to a gene; V was cut back by 3 bases and J by 5 bases. This CDR3 has 15 amino acids. The germline gives CDR1 MNHEY, CDR2 SVGEGT. CDR3 sequence reads: CASSYRPGTSDEQYF. For the CDR3, the DNA is TGTGCCAGCAGTTATCGACCAGGGACTAGCGACGAGCAGTACTTC.

This clonotype was detected only a few times. The rearrangement links TRBV7-8 to TRBJ2-7; no clear D. Germline V gene sequence: CDR1 SGHVS, CDR2 FQNEAQ. V gave up 1 base and J gave up 2 bases, with 15 bases separating them. The CDR3 loop spans 16 amino acids. CDR3 coding DNA: TGTGCCAGCAGCTTAGTTGAGAGACGGAACACCTACGAGCAGTACTTC. Translating gives CASSLVERRNTYEQYF.

The V call is TRBV2, the J call TRBJ1-1; 8 bases are a match to TRBD1. Trimming removed 7 bases from V and 3 bases from J; junction bases left unmatched: 4. Germline assignment: CDR1 SNHLY and CDR2 FYNNEI. The CDR3 is made up of 13 amino acids. The DNA of the CDR3 is TGTGCCAGCAACCAACAGGGGGACACTGAAGCTTTCTTT. Translating gives CASNQQGDTEAFF.

This clonotype was counted many times. V usage is TRBV7-6 and J usage is TRBJ2-5; 10 nucleotides align to TRBD2. In germline, CDR1 is SGHVS, CDR2 FNYEAQ. V shed 5 bases and J 3 bases; nucleotides not matched to a gene: 9. CDR3 length: 16 residues. The CDR3 loop reads CASSQMASGGKETQYF. As DNA, the CDR3 is TGTGCCAGCAGCCAAATGGCTAGCGGGGGTAAAGAGACCCAGTACTTC.

This clonotype was seen repeatedly, ten times or more. Here the CDR3 DNA reads TGTGTCTCTCGGGGGGAGAGCAATCAGCCCCAGCATTTT. This gives the protein CVSRGESNQPQHF. The V gene is TRBV2, the J gene TRBJ1-5, with D possibly TRBD1 on 5 matching bases. There are 13 residues in the CDR3. Germline CDR1 SNHLY, CDR2 FYNNEI.

This clonotype came up a few times. The chain joins TRBV5-1 to TRBJ2-1, with TRBD2 identical over 8 bases. The germline V gene encodes CDR1 SGHRS and CDR2 YFSETQ. The CDR3 has 17 amino acids. After removal of 4 bases from V and 2 bases from J, the junction contained 11 bases not matched to a gene. The CDR3 nucleotides are TGCGCCAGCAGCCCCGGACTAGCAGGACCGACCTACAATGAGCAGTTCTTC. Translating it yields CASSPGLAGPTYNEQFF.

This clonotype appeared many times. The gene calls are TRBV4-3 and TRBJ2-1, with D tentatively TRBD1 (5 bases). Germline V CDR1 and CDR2: LGHNA, YSLEER. The ends were cut back, 0 bases at V and 2 bases at J, with 14 bases in the middle. CDR3 length equals 17 residues. The CDR3 loop is CASSQDFQGKTYNEQFF. CDR3 sequence (DNA): TGCGCCAGCAGCCAAGATTTTCAGGGAAAAACCTACAATGAGCAGTTCTTC.

This clonotype was seen more than once but under ten times. The chain couples TRBV15 to TRBJ2-7; possible D gene TRBD1, 6 bases. Germline V lookup: CDR1 LNHNV, CDR2 YYDKDF (reference sequence). The CDR3 totals 14 residues. V shed 1 base and J shed 7 bases, with 14 bases lying between them. DNA of the CDR3: TGTGCCACCAGCAGAGGGCAGGGGCCGAGGGAGCAGTACTTC. Residues: CATSRGQGPREQYF.

This clonotype has just a few counts. The CDR3 coding sequence is TGTGCCACCAGTGATTTGTCGAATACAGGGTCCGATACGCAGTATTTT. This sequence encodes CATSDLSNTGSDTQYF. The V and J genes are TRBV24-1 and TRBJ2-3; D possibly corresponds to TRBD1 (6 bases). Between the trimmed V and J ends, which lost 0 bases and 6 bases, there was a span of 15 bases. The CDR3 has 16 amino acids. Germline CDR1 reads KGHDR; CDR2 reads SFDVKD.

This clonotype was seen many times. This chain joins TRBV7-9 and TRBJ2-3; TRBD1 matches 8 bases. This CDR3 is built from 14 residues. Germline lookup yields CDR1 SEHNR and CDR2 FQNEAQ (reference sequence). The ends lost 6 bases at V and 1 base at J; junction bases unmatched: 3. This chain's CDR3 is CASRQDRGTDTQYF. The DNA for the CDR3 is TGTGCCAGCAGGCAGGACAGGGGCACAGATACGCAGTATTTT. Full variable domain (rest looked up from reference TRBV7-9 and TRBJ2-3): DTGVSQNPRHKITKRGQNVTFRCDPISEHNRLYWYRQTLGQGPEFLTYFQNEAQLEKSRLLSDRFSAERPKGSFSTLEIQRTEQGDSAMYLCASRQDRGTDTQYFGPGTRLTVL.

This clonotype has a count of ten or more. This chain joins TRBV7-6 and TRBJ2-3, with 9 bases fitting TRBD2. Germline V gene lookup returns CDR1 SGHVS and CDR2 FNYEAQ. This CDR3 has 13 residues. V dropped 7 bases and J dropped 2; count of bases not matched to a gene: 1. The CDR3 DNA sequence: TGTGCCAGCAAGCGGGAGGCCACAGATACGCAGTATTTT. This codes for CASKREATDTQYF.

This clonotype was counted ten times or more. The chain combines TRBV12-3 or TRBV12-4 with TRBJ2-2; D unclear. The V end was cut by 2 bases, the J end by 3 bases, with 4 bases between. CDR3 length: 13 amino acids. CDR3 loop: CASSLWDTGELFF. CDR3 sequence (DNA): TGTGCCAGCAGTTTATGGGACACCGGGGAGCTGTTTTTT.

The CDR3 region has the DNA TGTGCCAGCTCACCGAAAACCCCATTCCAGCGGGCAGGGTCGATCGCAGATACGCAGTATTTT. Protein product: CASSPKTPFQRAGSIADTQYF. The chain carries TRBV18 and TRBJ2-3, with TRBD2 as a possible D gene (6 bases). V was shortened by 3 bases and J by 4 bases, with 32 bases between the two germline ends. Germline V gives CDR1 KGHSH, CDR2 LQKENI. The CDR3 runs 21 residues.

J is TRBJ2-1 and V is TRBV3-1; D possibly corresponds to TRBD2 (7 bases). V gave up 4 bases and J gave up 7 bases, with 20 bases separating them. The CDR3 length is 16 residues. The germline gives CDR1 LGHDT, CDR2 YNNKEL (reference sequence). This chain's CDR3 is CASSPQGGGGANEQFF. The CDR3 bases are TGTGCCAGCAGCCCTCAGGGAGGGGGAGGGGCGAATGAGCAGTTCTTC.

The V call is TRBV14, the J call TRBJ2-1; 8 bases match TRBD1. The CDR3 is 15 residues long. Germline V gene data show CDR1 as SGHDN and CDR2 as FVKESK. V shed 1 base and J 8 bases; nucleotides not matched to a gene: 7. The chain's CDR3 is CASSQGTGMLYEQFF. CDR3 sequence (DNA): TGTGCCAGCAGCCAAGGGACAGGGATGCTTTATGAGCAGTTCTTC. Drawing the rest from reference TRBV14 and TRBJ2-1, the complete variable domain is EAGVTQFPSHSVIEKGQTVTLRCDPISGHDNLYWYRRVMGKEIKFLLHFVKESKQDESGMPNNRFLAERTGGTYSTLKVQPAELEDSGVYFCASSQGTGMLYEQFFGPGTRLTVL.

V usage is TRBV28 and J usage is TRBJ2-7; D remains unclear. Germline V CDR1 and CDR2: MDHEN, SYDVKM. The CDR3 sequence is 13 residues long. V gave up 9 bases and J gave up 1 base, with 13 bases separating them. This CDR3 is CASRIGPSYEQYF. Here the CDR3 DNA reads TGTGCCAGTCGGATAGGGCCTTCCTACGAGCAGTACTTC.